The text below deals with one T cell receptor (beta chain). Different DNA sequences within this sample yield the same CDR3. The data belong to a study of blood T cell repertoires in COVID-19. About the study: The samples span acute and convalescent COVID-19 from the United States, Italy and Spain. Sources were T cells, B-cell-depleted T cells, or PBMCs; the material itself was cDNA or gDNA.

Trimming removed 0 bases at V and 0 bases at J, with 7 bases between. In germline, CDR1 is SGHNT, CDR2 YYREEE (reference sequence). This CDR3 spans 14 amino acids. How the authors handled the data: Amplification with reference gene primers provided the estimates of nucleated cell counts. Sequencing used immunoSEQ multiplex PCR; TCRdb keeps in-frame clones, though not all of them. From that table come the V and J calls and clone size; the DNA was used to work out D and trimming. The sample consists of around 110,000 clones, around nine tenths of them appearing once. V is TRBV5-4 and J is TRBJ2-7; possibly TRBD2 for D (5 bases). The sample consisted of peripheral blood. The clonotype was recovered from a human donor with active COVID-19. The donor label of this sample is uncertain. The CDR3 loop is CASSLGGSSYEQYF. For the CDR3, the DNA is TGTGCCAGCAGCTTGGGAGGGAGCTCCTACGAGCAGTACTTC.